Presented here are 8 T cell receptor beta chains from one specimen sequenced in a study of cytomegalovirus exposure and HLA in healthy donors. PCR used 60 Vbeta primers and 13 Jbeta primers. Assay: immunoSEQ multiplex PCR; the TCRdb copy retains only in-frame clones and omits some. The sample yields roughly 98,000 clones, less than 80% seen once. What was sequenced was PBMCs. The receptor source for this set is a man aged 40-49 years in good health and CMV-seronegative.

This sequence joins TRBV7-2 and TRBJ2-2; a weak D match, TRBD2 (7 bases). This CDR3 has 17 residues. Germline CDR1 is SGHTA and CDR2 is FQGNSA. The V and J ends lost 5 bases and 1 base respectively, with 17 bases between them. DNA of the CDR3: TGTGCCAGCAGCCCCTTGGGGGGAGGGGGGAACACCGGGGAGCTGTTTTTT. It yields the protein CASSPLGGGGNTGELFF.

V is TRBV30 and J is TRBJ1-1; 7 bases agree with TRBD1. Germline values: CDR1 GTSNPN, CDR2 SVGIG (reference sequence). V shed 0 bases, J shed 3 bases, and the junction held 10 bases outside the gene matches. The CDR3 has 16 amino acids. CDR3 coding DNA: TGTGCCTGGAGTGTACTATCCCCAGGGGGAGACACTGAAGCTTTCTTT. This codes for CAWSVLSPGGDTEAFF.

V and J are TRBV11-1 and TRBJ2-7, with TRBD1 matching 10 bases. V was pared by 4 bases and J by 7 bases, with 10 bases of the junction left unmatched. The germline CDR1 and CDR2 sequences are SGHAT and FQDESV (reference sequence). The CDR3 length is 15 residues. In DNA form, the CDR3 reads TGTGCCAGCAGCTCCCGGGACAGGGGTTCTTGGGAGCAGTACTTC. Translating it yields CASSSRDRGSWEQYF.

The V gene is TRBV5-1, the J gene TRBJ2-7; 9 nucleotides align to TRBD1. From germline, CDR1 is SGHRS and CDR2 YFSETQ. V lost 4 bases and J lost 3; bases outside the gene matches: 5. The CDR3 has 14 residues. The CDR3 DNA reads TGCGCCAGCAGCCCCGGACAGGGGCTCTACGAGCAGTACTTC. As protein: CASSPGQGLYEQYF.

This chain connects TRBV9 to TRBJ2-5; 15 bases agree with TRBD2. Unmatched junction bases numbered 8, after V lost 4 bases and J lost 4 bases. The CDR3 is 17 residues long. In germline, CDR1 is SGDLS, CDR2 YYNGEE. CDR3 amino acids: CASSPGLAGGRVETQYF. Written as DNA, the CDR3 is TGTGCCAGCAGCCCGGGACTAGCGGGAGGCCGGGTAGAGACCCAGTACTTC. The entire variable domain, with the rest obtained from reference TRBV9 and TRBJ2-5, is as follows: DSGVTQTPKHLITATGQRVTLRCSPRSGDLSVYWYQQSLDQGLQFLIQYYNGEERAKGNILERFSAQQFPDLHSELNLSSLELGDSALYFCASSPGLAGGRVETQYFGPGTRLLVL.

This clone has only one observation. The V gene is TRBV9, the J gene TRBJ2-7, with D perhaps TRBD2 (5 bases). CDR1 is SGDLS, CDR2 YYNGEE, per germline. This CDR3 comprises 15 residues. Trimming pared 3 bases from V and 1 base from J, leaving 14 bases between. CDR3: CASSAGKDPSYEQYF. Written as DNA, the CDR3 is TGTGCCAGCAGCGCGGGGAAGGACCCATCCTACGAGCAGTACTTC.

This clone was seen a single time. The J gene is TRBJ2-7, the V gene TRBV20-1; D gene ambiguous. The CDR3 length is 11 residues. Germline CDR1 is DFQATT and CDR2 is SNEGSKA (reference sequence). Between the trimmed V and J ends, which lost 4 bases and 1 base, there was a span of 5 bases. Here the CDR3 DNA reads TGCAGTGCTACAGGATCCTACGAGCAGTACTTC. Protein: CSATGSYEQYF.

The V gene is TRBV7-2, the J gene TRBJ2-1, with D unresolved. CDR1 and CDR2 from the germline V gene are SGHTA and FQGNSA. The ends were cut back, 1 base at V and 4 bases at J, with 11 bases in the middle. The CDR3 spans 15 residues. CDR3 in amino acids: CASSLVGLNYNEQFF. The CDR3 DNA reads as TGTGCCAGCAGCTTAGTTGGGCTCAATTACAATGAGCAGTTCTTC.